The next 4 T cell receptor beta chains were all read from a single sample in a study of beta chain features in type 1 diabetes. Sequenced material consisted of expressed TCRB transcripts (all of the isolated RNA was reverse transcribed). The repertoire was sequenced with immunoSEQ multiplex PCR; TCRdb's copy has only in-frame clones and lacks some. Of over 500,000 clones in the sample, less than 20% were seen once. Sequencing used naive CD4+ T cells from blood. The source of these receptors is a man younger than 30 in good health.

In this sample, this clone turned up a few times. V usage is TRBV5-6 and J usage is TRBJ1-2; D ambiguous. CDR3 length: 16 residues. Trimming left V 3 bases short and J 1 base short, with 16 bases between. In germline, CDR1 is SGHDT, CDR2 YYEEEE. The CDR3 DNA reads as TGTGCCAGCAGCTCCCTCAGGAAGTACGGTAACTATGGCTACACCTTC. Protein product: CASSSLRKYGNYGYTF.

This clone was detected only a few times. The chain carries TRBV5-1 and TRBJ2-7; D might be TRBD2 (6 bases). This CDR3 spans 15 amino acids. With 4 bases removed from V and 3 bases from J, the gap between germline ends came to 17 bases. CDR1 is SGHRS, CDR2 YFSETQ, per germline. The DNA for the CDR3 is TGCGCCAGCAGCGGCCTGGAGGAGGGGAACTACGAGCAGTACTTC. This translates into CASSGLEEGNYEQYF.

The V gene is TRBV7-2, the J gene TRBJ1-2; weak D call: TRBD1 (6 bases). With 1 base removed from V and 4 bases from J, the gap between germline ends came to 13 bases. This CDR3 region has 15 residues. The germline V gene encodes CDR1 SGHTA and CDR2 FQGNSA. The CDR3 loop reads CASSLVGGQRYGYTF. The CDR3 nucleotides read TGTGCCAGCAGCTTAGTGGGAGGACAGCGCTATGGCTACACCTTC.

The CDR3 loop is CASSEVGKNQPQHF. CDR3 bases: TGTGCCAGCAGTGAAGTGGGCAAGAATCAGCCCCAGCATTTT. V is TRBV6-1 and J is TRBJ1-5; the D is unclear. Trimming took off 1 base at V and 4 bases at J, with 8 bases between the two ends. The CDR3 loop spans 14 amino acids. Germline assignment: CDR1 MNHNS and CDR2 SASEGT.